This is a list of T cell receptor beta chains from one sample in a study of graft-versus-host responses after intestinal transplantation. Assay: immunoSEQ multiplex PCR; the TCRdb copy retains only in-frame clones and omits some. Among fewer than 45,000 clones listed, about 89% were seen once. Sample: PBMCs, taken approximately 310 days after intestinal transplant. All receptors derive from a human patient who received an intestinal transplant, so some T cells may come from the graft donor. CDR3s include the opening cysteine and the closing phenylalanine or tryptophan. The D gene is left open where the match is weak. Expanded clones get a size class; other rows say once, few or many, or leave the size out.

clone size	V gene	D gene	J gene	CDR3 DNA	CDR3 protein
.	TRBV18	.	TRBJ1-2	TGTGCCAGCTCACCAGTGGGAGAAGATGGCTACACCTTC	CASSPVGEDGYTF
.	TRBV18	.	TRBJ2-7	TGTGCCAGCTCACGGACCGATAGCTCCTACGAGCAGTACTTC	CASSRTDSSYEQYF
.	TRBV14	.	TRBJ2-1	TGTGCCGGCAGCCAAGGGGTGTTACGGCAGTTCTTC	CAGSQGVLRQFF
.	TRBV6-1	.	TRBJ2-1	TGTGCCAGCAGCCTCCTACCGGGTTTCTACAATGAGCAGTTCTTC	CASSLLPGFYNEQFF
.	TRBV5-5	TRBD1	TRBJ1-2	TGTGCCAGCAGCTTGTACCCACTACCGGGACAGATAAACTATGGCTACACCTTC	CASSLYPLPGQINYGYTF
.	TRBV13	.	TRBJ1-3	TGTGCCAGCAGTTCAACACTCTGGGGGAGCTCTGGAAACACCATATATTTT	CASSSTLWGSSGNTIYF
once	TRBV6-5	.	TRBJ1-5	TGTGCCAGCAGTTACGGCCAGGGAGGCCAGCCCCAGCATTTT	CASSYGQGGQPQHF
.	TRBV7-9	.	TRBJ1-5	TGTGCCAGCAGCTTAGCGACACAGTTTTATAGCAATCAGCCCCAGCATTTT	CASSLATQFYSNQPQHF
.	TRBV5-1	.	TRBJ1-6	TGCGCCAGCAGCCTCTGGGGAGGGACTGACGATTCACCCCTCCACTTT	CASSLWGGTDDSPLHF
.	TRBV28	.	TRBJ1-2	TGTGCCAGCATGGTATTACGGGGGGACGGCTACACCTTC	CASMVLRGDGYTF
.	TRBV28	.	TRBJ2-3	TGTGCCAGCAGTTTATATCTAGCGAGCAGCACAGATACGCAGTATTTT	CASSLYLASSTDTQYF
.	TRBV9	TRBD1	TRBJ2-7	TGTGCCAGCAGCGGGGACAGGCCGTCCAACGAGCAGTACTTC	CASSGDRPSNEQYF
.	TRBV4-2	.	TRBJ2-5	TGTGCCAGCAGCCAAGACCCGGGGGCCGGAGAGACCCAGTACTTC	CASSQDPGAGETQYF
.	TRBV28	.	TRBJ2-5	TGTGCCAGCAGTTTACTGGCTAGAGAAAAGGAGTCCCAGTACTTC	CASSLLAREKESQYF
.	TRBV30	TRBD2	TRBJ2-3	TGTGCCTGGAGTATTAGACTAGCGGGAAAAAGCACAGATACGCAGTATTTT	CAWSIRLAGKSTDTQYF
.	TRBV11-2	.	TRBJ2-7	TGTGCCAGCAGCTTAGACGACAGCCGATTCTCCTACGAGCAGTACTTC	CASSLDDSRFSYEQYF
.	TRBV6-5	.	TRBJ1-1	TGTGCCAGCAGTTACGAGGTCGGTACTGAAGCTTTCTTT	CASSYEVGTEAFF
.	TRBV4-1	TRBD2	TRBJ2-7	TGCGCCAGCAGCCCCAAGATGTGGGAGACTAGCAACGAGCAGTACTTC	CASSPKMWETSNEQYF
few	TRBV5-5	.	TRBJ1-2	TGTGCCAGCAGCTTGGGGTTGGGGGCGGACTATGGCTACACCTTC	CASSLGLGADYGYTF
.	TRBV6-5	.	TRBJ1-4	TGTGCCAGCAGGGGAGACCCGACCCCTAATGAAAAACTGTTTTTT	CASRGDPTPNEKLFF
.	TRBV2	.	TRBJ1-1	TGTGCCAGCAGGCTCATGAACACTGAAGCTTTCTTT	CASRLMNTEAFF
.	TRBV23-1	.	TRBJ2-6	TGCGCCAGCAGCCGACTGTCCCCTTCCCCTTCTGGGGCCAACGTCCTGACTTTC	CASSRLSPSPSGANVLTF
.	TRBV10-3	.	TRBJ1-6	TGTGCCATCAGTGATAGGTGGTTGAGTAATTCACCCCTCCACTTT	CAISDRWLSNSPLHF
once	TRBV29-1	.	TRBJ1-1	TGCAGCGTCCCGACAGTAAGCTTGACTGAAGCTTTCTTT	CSVPTVSLTEAFF
.	TRBV28	TRBD1	TRBJ2-4	TGTGCCAGCAGTTTGATGTCCCGCGGGACAGGGCGCGCCAAAAACATTCAGTACTTC	CASSLMSRGTGRAKNIQYF
.	TRBV28	.	TRBJ1-1	TGTGCCAGCAGTTCCGACAGGCCGAACACTGAAGCTTTCTTT	CASSSDRPNTEAFF
once	TRBV2	TRBD1	TRBJ1-2	TGTGCCAGCAGGTACAGGGGTTCTAATGGCTACACCTTC	CASRYRGSNGYTF
.	TRBV6-1	TRBD2	TRBJ2-7	TGTGCCAGCACATATGCCGCGGGAGGGCCCAACGAGCAGTACTTC	CASTYAAGGPNEQYF
.	TRBV21-1	.	TRBJ1-6	TGTGCCAGCAGCAATCCCAGGGACAGCTCCTATAATTCACCCCTCCACTTT	CASSNPRDSSYNSPLHF
.	TRBV14	TRBD2	TRBJ2-5	TGTGCCAGCAGCCAAGATCCGCTCCGCGGAGCCACAGAGCGGGAGATGGGAGAGACCCAGTACTTC	CASSQDPLRGATEREMGETQYF
.	TRBV7-2	TRBD2	TRBJ2-5	TGTGCCAGCAGCTTAGTGTTTACTAGCGGGGCGGAGACCCAGTACTTC	CASSLVFTSGAETQYF
.	TRBV2	.	TRBJ2-1	TGTGCCAGCAGTGATTTCAATGAGCAGTTCTTC	CASSDFNEQFF
once	TRBV2	.	TRBJ2-7	TGTGCCAGCTTCCAGGGTCGGTACGAGCAGTACTTC	CASFQGRYEQYF
.	TRBV29-1	.	TRBJ2-7	TGCAGCGGTGTTGGGGGCAACTCCTACGAGCAGTACTTC	CSGVGGNSYEQYF
.	TRBV29-1	TRBD2	TRBJ2-3	TGCAGCGGCGGGAGGGCCGATACGCAGTATTTT	CSGGRADTQYF
.	TRBV6-6	.	TRBJ2-1	TGTGCCAGCAGTGGGGTGATCGGGAGCTCCTACAATGAGCAGTTCTTC	CASSGVIGSSYNEQFF
.	TRBV5-4	TRBD2	TRBJ2-2	TGTGCCAGCAGCTTGCGACTAGCGGGCACCGGGGAGCTGTTTTTT	CASSLRLAGTGELFF
.	TRBV10-3	.	TRBJ1-3	TGTGCCATCAGTGAGGCGCAGGGACCTGGAAACACCATATATTTT	CAISEAQGPGNTIYF
.	TRBV18	TRBD1	TRBJ2-2	TGTGCCAGCTCACCCACCGGGACAGGGTCCGGGGAGCTGTTTTTT	CASSPTGTGSGELFF
.	TRBV2	.	TRBJ2-1	TGTGCCAGCAGCACGGGACTTACCTACAATGAGCAGTTCTTC	CASSTGLTYNEQFF
.	TRBV28	TRBD1	TRBJ1-5	TGTGCCAGCAGTTTACCGGGACAGCAGCCCCAGCATTTT	CASSLPGQQPQHF
.	TRBV4-1	TRBD1	TRBJ1-4	TGCGCCAGCAGCCAAGCGCCGGGACAGTGGAATGAAAAACTGTTTTTT	CASSQAPGQWNEKLFF